This TCR beta chain was identified during a study of technical replicates of blood from a few donors. The CDR3 is 14 amino acids. The ends were cut back, 4 bases at V and 3 bases at J, with 12 bases in the middle. CDR1 is LNHDA, CDR2 SQIVND, per germline (reference sequence). Assay used: immunoSEQ multiplex PCR; TCRdb lists only in-frame clones, some missing. Of some 80,000 clones in the sample, about 97% were seen once. The chain employs TRBV19 and TRBJ1-1; perhaps TRBD1 as D (6 bases). The sequenced material came from T cells isolated from PBMCs. The sequence was collected from a human donor in good health. CDR3: CASSNQGSHTEAFF. CDR3 in DNA: TGTGCCAGTAGTAACCAGGGGTCGCACACTGAAGCTTTCTTT.